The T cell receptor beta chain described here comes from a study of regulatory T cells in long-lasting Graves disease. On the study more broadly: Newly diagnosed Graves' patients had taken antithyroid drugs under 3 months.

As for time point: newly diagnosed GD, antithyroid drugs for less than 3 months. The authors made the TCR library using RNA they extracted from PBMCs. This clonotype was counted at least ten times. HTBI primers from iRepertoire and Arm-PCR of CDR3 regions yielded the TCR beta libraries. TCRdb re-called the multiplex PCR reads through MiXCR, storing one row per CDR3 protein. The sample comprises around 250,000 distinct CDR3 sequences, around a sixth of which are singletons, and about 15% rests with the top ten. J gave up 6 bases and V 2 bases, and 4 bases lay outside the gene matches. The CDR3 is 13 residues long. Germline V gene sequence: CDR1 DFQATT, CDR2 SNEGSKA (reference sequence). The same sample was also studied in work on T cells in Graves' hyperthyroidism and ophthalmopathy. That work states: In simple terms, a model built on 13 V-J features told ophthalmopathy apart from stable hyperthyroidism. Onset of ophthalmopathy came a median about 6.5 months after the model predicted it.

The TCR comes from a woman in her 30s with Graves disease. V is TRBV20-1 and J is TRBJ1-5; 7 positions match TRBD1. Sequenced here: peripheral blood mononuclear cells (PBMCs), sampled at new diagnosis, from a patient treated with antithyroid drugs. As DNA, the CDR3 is TGCAGTGCTAGAACAGGGGTTCGTCAGCCCCAGCATTTT. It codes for CSARTGVRQPQHF.